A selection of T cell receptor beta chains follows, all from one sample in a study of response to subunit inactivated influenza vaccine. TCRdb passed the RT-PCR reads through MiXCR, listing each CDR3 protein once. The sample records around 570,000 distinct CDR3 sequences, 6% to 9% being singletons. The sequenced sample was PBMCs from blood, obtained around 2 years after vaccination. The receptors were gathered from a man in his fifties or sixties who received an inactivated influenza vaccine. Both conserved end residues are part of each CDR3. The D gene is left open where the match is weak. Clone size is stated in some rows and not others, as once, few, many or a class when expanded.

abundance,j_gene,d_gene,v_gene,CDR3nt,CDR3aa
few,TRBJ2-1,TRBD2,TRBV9,TGTGCCAGCTCGCATCGACTAGCGGGAGTGTATGAGCAGTTCTTC,CASSHRLAGVYEQFF
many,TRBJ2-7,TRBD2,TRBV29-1,TGCAGCGTTGAAGATGGGGCGGGAGGAGCCTACGAGCAGTACTTC,CSVEDGAGGAYEQYF
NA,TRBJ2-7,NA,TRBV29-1,TGCAGCGTTGATCCAGGCGGGGTCTCCTACGAGCAGTACTTC,CSVDPGGVSYEQYF
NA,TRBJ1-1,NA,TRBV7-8,TGTGCCAGCAGCTTAGGAGGGGGGGCCCTAGAAGCTTTCTTT,CASSLGGGALEAFF
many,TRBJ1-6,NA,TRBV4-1,TGCGCCAGCAGCCAAGAGGTTCTTCCAAATTCACCCCTCCACTTT,CASSQEVLPNSPLHF
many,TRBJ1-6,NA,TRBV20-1,TGCAGTGCTTACCCCTTTGGGGGCCCGGGGTCTTCACCCCTCCACTTT,CSAYPFGGPGSSPLHF
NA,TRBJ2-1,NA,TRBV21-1,TGTGCCAGCAGCAAAAAGGGGGGACCCTACAATGAGCAGTTCTTC,CASSKKGGPYNEQFF
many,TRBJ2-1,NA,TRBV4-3,TGCGCCAGCAGCCGAAGGGAGACGGGTGAGCAGTTCTTC,CASSRRETGEQFF
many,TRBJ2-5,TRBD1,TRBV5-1,TGCGCCAGCAGGATTCAGGGGGCAGAGACCCAGTACTTC,CASRIQGAETQYF
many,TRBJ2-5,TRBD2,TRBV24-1,TGTGCCACCAGTGATTTAGTGGGGCTAGCGGGAGCAGAGACCCAGTACTTC,CATSDLVGLAGAETQYF
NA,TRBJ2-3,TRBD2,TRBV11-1,TGTGCCAGCAGCCCACGTCAGGATAGCGGGGGGCTCACAGATACGCAGTATTTT,CASSPRQDSGGLTDTQYF
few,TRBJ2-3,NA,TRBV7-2,TGTGCCAGCAGCTCCCTGGGATCTAGCACAGATACGCAGTATTTT,CASSSLGSSTDTQYF
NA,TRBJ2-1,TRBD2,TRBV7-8,TGTGCCAGCAGCTCAGGATCTAGCGGGAAGACCTACAATGCGCAGTTCTTC,CASSSGSSGKTYNAQFF
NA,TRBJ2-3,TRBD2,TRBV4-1,TGCGCCAGCAGCCAATTAGGAGGAGAAGCGGGGCGCACAGATACGCAGTATTTT,CASSQLGGEAGRTDTQYF
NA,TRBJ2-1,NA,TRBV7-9,TGTGCCAGCAGCTCCACACCGTACAATGAGCAGTTCTTC,CASSSTPYNEQFF
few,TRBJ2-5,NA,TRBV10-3,TGTGCCATCGGGCAGGGTCTCCAAGAGACCCAGTACTTC,CAIGQGLQETQYF
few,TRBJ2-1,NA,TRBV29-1,TGCAGCGTGGGAACGGACGGAAGCTCCTACAATGAGCAGTTCTTC,CSVGTDGSSYNEQFF
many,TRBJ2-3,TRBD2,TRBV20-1,TGCAGTGCTAGAGATGGGCTGAGGACTAGCGGGACTACGCAGTATTTT,CSARDGLRTSGTTQYF
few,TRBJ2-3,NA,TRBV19,TGTGCCAGTAGTAGTCTAGGTTCAGATACGCAGTATTTT,CASSSLGSDTQYF
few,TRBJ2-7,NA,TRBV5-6,TGTGCCAGCAGCTTCTCCAGGACCTACGAGCAGTACTTC,CASSFSRTYEQYF
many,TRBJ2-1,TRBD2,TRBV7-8,TGTGCCAGCAGCTCACCCTTAGCGGGGGAATACAATGAGCAGTTCTTC,CASSSPLAGEYNEQFF